This T cell receptor beta chain derives from a study of CD8 T cells in Susac syndrome. Random hexamers primed reverse transcription of about 0.5 to 1 ug RNA. TCRdb passed the immunoSEQ multiplex PCR reads through MiXCR, listing each CDR3 protein once. The sample has a few hundred thousand distinct CDR3 sequences; roughly 94% are singletons. There are 15 residues in the CDR3. The ends were cut back, 5 bases at V and 1 base at J, with 12 bases in the middle. Germline V lookup: CDR1 SGHAT, CDR2 FQNNGV. The source of this sequence is a human donor with multiple sclerosis. Specimen: CD4+ T cells from PBMCs. This chain links TRBV11-2 with TRBJ2-1, with D possibly matching TRBD2 (6 bases). The CDR3 loop is CASSPGGVSYNEQFF. Here the CDR3 DNA reads TGTGCCAGCAGCCCAGGAGGGGTGTCCTACAATGAGCAGTTCTTC.